This T cell receptor beta chain was documented in a study of cytomegalovirus exposure and HLA in healthy donors. Germline V gene sequence: CDR1 SGHTA, CDR2 FQGTGA. Unmatched junction bases numbered 15, after V lost 5 bases and J lost 6 bases. The CDR3 runs to 17 residues. With 60 Vbeta and 13 Jbeta primers, the PCR was carried out. In the original workflow: Tens of millions of unique TCR beta chains, about 11 million of them shared, were counted by a later analysis. Using immunoSEQ multiplex PCR, the repertoire was profiled, and TCRdb retains in-frame clones only, with some absent. Clone size and V and J calls were adopted from that table, with D and trimming inferred from the DNA. Among about 140,000 clones listed, roughly 76% were seen once.

The sequence was obtained from a female donor in good health and CMV-seronegative. The sequenced material came from PBMCs. The V and J genes are TRBV7-3 and TRBJ2-3, with 9 positions matching TRBD2. The chain's CDR3 is CASSHPRGSGGRDTQYF. In DNA form, the CDR3 reads TGTGCCAGCAGCCATCCACGGGGAAGCGGGGGGCGGGATACGCAGTATTTT.